These 26 T cell receptor beta chains share one sample of origin, sequenced in a study of OX40 agonist ivuxolimab in advanced cancers. TCRdb's table, derived via immunoSEQ multiplex PCR, lists solely in-frame clones and lacks some. This table has 70,000 to 95,000 clones, around 87% appearing once. This specimen consisted of CD4+ or CD8+ T cells sorted from blood, obtained in a trial of the OX40 agonist ivuxolimab. These receptors were collected from an adult with an advanced solid tumor such as melanoma, head and neck, liver or kidney cancer.

The rearrangement links TRBV18 to TRBJ2-2; 9 bases match TRBD1. V was pared by 2 bases and J by 2 bases, with 3 bases of the junction left unmatched. This CDR3 spans 16 amino acids. The germline CDR1 and CDR2 sequences are KGHSH and LQKENI. The CDR3 nucleotides read TGTGCCAGCTCACCAGGGACAGGGCTAAACACCGGGGAGCTGTTTTTT. Residues: CASSPGTGLNTGELFF.

This clone was detected a few times. The chain recombines TRBV19 with TRBJ1-5; 7 bases are shared with TRBD1. This CDR3 region has 16 residues. Losses at the gene ends were 4 bases for V and 6 bases for J; bases not matched to a gene: 12. CDR1 is LNHDA, CDR2 SQIVND, per germline (reference sequence). CDR3 sequence reads: CASSRQSQGTGQPQHF. In nucleotides, the CDR3 is TGTGCCAGTAGTAGACAATCACAGGGGACGGGTCAGCCCCAGCATTTT.

This chain uses TRBV27 with TRBJ1-1; D might be TRBD1 (6 bases). This CDR3 has 13 residues. The germline gives CDR1 MNHEY, CDR2 SMNVEV (reference sequence). Trimming removed 5 bases at V and 5 bases at J, with 12 bases between. This CDR3 is CASSTGMRTEAFF. CDR3 sequence (DNA): TGTGCCAGCAGTACAGGGATGAGGACTGAAGCTTTCTTT.

The chain couples TRBV7-8 to TRBJ1-3; D possibly corresponds to TRBD1 (5 bases). This CDR3 contains 15 residues. Trimming took off 1 base at V and 1 base at J, with 8 bases between the two ends. Looked up from germline, CDR1 is SGHVS and CDR2 is FQNEAQ. The CDR3 is CASSLVAGSGNTIYF. CDR3 DNA sequence: TGTGCCAGCAGCTTAGTCGCAGGGTCTGGAAACACCATATATTTT.

V gene TRBV6-5 combines with J gene TRBJ1-3, with unresolved D. This CDR3 contains 14 residues. Germline assignment: CDR1 MNHEY and CDR2 SVGAGI. Trimming removed 0 bases at V and 4 bases at J, with 7 bases between. CDR3 nucleotide sequence: TGTGCCAGCAGTTACTCGAGAACAGGAAACACCATATATTTT. Protein: CASSYSRTGNTIYF.

This clone was seen only a few times. V and J are TRBV19 and TRBJ1-1; D gene unclear. The V gene's germline CDR1 is LNHDA and CDR2 SQIVND (reference sequence). There are 13 residues in the CDR3. V was trimmed by 4 bases and J by 0 bases, leaving 6 bases between them. This chain's CDR3 is CASSTQMNTEAFF. In DNA form, the CDR3 reads TGTGCCAGTAGTACACAGATGAACACTGAAGCTTTCTTT.

This clone has just a few counts. The chain has TRBV2 and TRBJ1-2; TRBD1 might be the D (5 bases). The CDR3 is made up of 13 amino acids. Germline V gene data show CDR1 as SNHLY and CDR2 as FYNNEI. Trimming took off 6 bases at V and 6 bases at J, with 14 bases between the two ends. The CDR3 DNA reads TGTGCCAGCAGGGCAGGGCAGATGGATGGCTACACCTTC. This encodes CASRAGQMDGYTF.

The J gene is TRBJ2-7, the V gene TRBV7-8; 9 bases match TRBD2. The V segment lost 5 bases and the J segment 2 bases; nucleotides outside the gene matches: 7. The CDR3 loop spans 15 amino acids. Germline CDR1 and CDR2: SGHVS and FQNEAQ. In nucleotides, the CDR3 is TGTGCCAGCAGCCCGAGCGGGAGGCGAACCTACGAGCAGTACTTC. Translation gives CASSPSGRRTYEQYF.

V usage is TRBV6-4 and J usage is TRBJ2-1; TRBD2 matches 8 bases. V lost 3 bases, J lost 5 bases, and 3 bases stayed unmatched. This CDR3 spans 14 amino acids. Germline V CDR1 and CDR2: MRHNA, SNTAGT. The DNA for the CDR3 is TGTGCCAGCAGTGAAAGCGGGGGAAACAATGAGCAGTTCTTC. This codes for CASSESGGNNEQFF.

The chain is built from TRBV15 and TRBJ2-1; D unresolved. Germline V gives CDR1 LNHNV, CDR2 YYDKDF (reference sequence). There are 11 residues in the CDR3. Trimming removed 3 bases at V and 4 bases at J, with 1 base between. CDR3 region: CATSRYNEQFF. The CDR3 DNA is TGTGCCACCAGCAGGTACAATGAGCAGTTCTTC.

The gene calls are TRBV6-5 and TRBJ2-7, with 9 bases that match TRBD1. V lost 2 bases and J lost 6; bases outside the gene matches: 5. This CDR3 comprises 14 residues. CDR1 and CDR2 from the germline V gene are MNHEY and SVGAGI. CDR3 loop: CASSYLGQGGEQYF. CDR3 DNA: TGTGCCAGCAGTTACCTGGGACAGGGCGGCGAGCAGTACTTC.

J is TRBJ1-2 and V is TRBV4-3, with no clear D. This CDR3 is built from 14 residues. V was clipped by 1 base and J by 7 bases, with 13 bases between them. Germline assignment: CDR1 LGHNA and CDR2 YSLEER. Here the CDR3 reads CASSQGSIKSGYTF. CDR3 sequence (DNA): TGCGCCAGCAGCCAAGGGTCCATCAAATCTGGCTACACCTTC.

The chain joins TRBV29-1 to TRBJ2-1, with 10 bases that match TRBD1. The CDR3 sequence is 12 residues long. V gave up 7 bases and J gave up 6 bases; unmatched junction bases: 3. The germline gives CDR1 SQVTM, CDR2 ANQGSEA. CDR3 DNA sequence: TGCAGCGCCCGGACAGGGGGCAATGAGCAGTTCTTC. It specifies CSARTGGNEQFF.

The J gene is TRBJ1-6, the V gene TRBV27; TRBD1 is a possible D gene (5 bases). Germline CDR1 is MNHEY and CDR2 is SMNVEV (reference sequence). Trimming cost V 4 bases and J 7 bases, with 14 bases left between them. CDR3 length: 15 residues. Here the CDR3 reads CASSSPGAGNSPLHF. CDR3 sequence (DNA): TGTGCCAGCAGTTCTCCCGGGGCCGGCAATTCACCCCTCCACTTT.

The chain carries TRBV5-1 and TRBJ2-4; no clear D. Germline V gene sequence: CDR1 SGHRS, CDR2 YFSETQ. V was shortened by 0 bases and J by 2 bases, with 6 bases between the two germline ends. CDR3 size: 14 residues. CDR3: CASSLELTKNIQYF. The CDR3, as DNA: TGCGCCAGCAGCTTGGAATTGACCAAAAACATTCAGTACTTC.

This chain links TRBV4-3 with TRBJ1-3, with a possible D match to TRBD1 (5 bases). There are 16 residues in the CDR3. The V gene's germline CDR1 is LGHNA and CDR2 YSLEER. V was shortened by 0 bases and J by 2 bases, with 11 bases between the two germline ends. CDR3 sequence reads: CASSQDLRVPGNTIYF. CDR3 bases: TGCGCCAGCAGCCAAGACCTCAGGGTCCCTGGAAACACCATATATTTT.

The rearrangement uses TRBV6-6 and TRBJ1-1; D ambiguous. This CDR3 has 12 amino acids. The germline gives CDR1 MNHNY, CDR2 SVGAGI (reference sequence). V shed 4 bases and J shed 1 base, with 4 bases lying between them. CDR3 DNA sequence: TGTGCCAGCAGTTGGCAGAACACTGAAGCTTTCTTT. It is translated as CASSWQNTEAFF.

The sample holds one count of this clone. The chain recombines TRBV7-2 with TRBJ1-1; D is unclear. The CDR3 length is 15 residues. Trimming stripped 7 bases from V and 0 bases from J, with 15 bases between. Per germline, CDR1 SGHTA and CDR2 FQGNSA. The CDR3, as DNA: TGTGCCAGCACCGAGGGCGGGATATTGAACACTGAAGCTTTCTTT. It is translated as CASTEGGILNTEAFF.

The chain combines TRBV12-5 with TRBJ1-3; D ambiguous. The length of the CDR3 is 15 residues. Trimming removed 5 bases from V and 3 bases from J, with 14 bases in between. CDR1 LGHNT and CDR2 FRNRAP come from the germline V gene. CDR3 bases: TGTGCTAGTGGTCCGCCAGGAGGCCTTGGAAACACCATATATTTT. Protein product: CASGPPGGLGNTIYF.

This chain connects TRBV19 to TRBJ1-3, with D hard to call. Between the trimmed V and J ends, which lost 7 bases and 7 bases, there was a span of 23 bases. The germline CDR1 and CDR2 sequences are LNHDA and SQIVND (reference sequence). This CDR3 spans 16 amino acids. CDR3 protein: CASIGRGAGTWNTIYF. The CDR3 bases are TGTGCCAGTATAGGTAGAGGAGCCGGAACGTGGAACACCATATATTTT. Full variable domain (missing parts from reference TRBV19 and TRBJ1-3): DGGITQSPKYLFRKEGQNVTLSCEQNLNHDAMYWYRQDPGQGLRLIYYSQIVNDFQKGDIAEGYSVSREKKESFPLTVTSAQKNPTAFYLCASIGRGAGTWNTIYFGEGSWLTVV.

The chain is built from TRBV19 and TRBJ1-6, with 12 bases fitting TRBD1. With 5 bases clipped from V and 5 bases from J, the junction kept 7 bases outside the gene matches. CDR3 length equals 17 residues. Germline CDR1 LNHDA, CDR2 SQIVND (reference sequence). This chain's CDR3 is CASSGPGTGGDNSPLHF. CDR3 coding DNA: TGTGCCAGTAGTGGACCCGGGACAGGGGGCGATAATTCACCCCTCCACTTT.

The J gene is TRBJ1-6, the V gene TRBV4-1; D unclear. This CDR3 is 14 amino acids long. Germline-derived CDR1 and CDR2 are MGHRA and YSYEKL. Trimming cost V 6 bases and J 7 bases, with 13 bases left between them. The CDR3 is CASRPMLGNSPLHF. The CDR3 DNA reads TGCGCCAGCAGACCCATGCTAGGGAATTCACCCCTCCACTTT.

The J gene is TRBJ2-1, the V gene TRBV5-1; 11 bases are shared with TRBD1. With 2 bases clipped from V and 3 bases from J, the junction kept 7 bases outside the gene matches. The CDR3 extends over 17 amino acids. Per germline, CDR1 SGHRS and CDR2 YFSETQ. CDR3 amino acids: CASSFTAGTGGYNEQFF. CDR3 DNA: TGCGCCAGCAGCTTTACCGCCGGGACAGGGGGCTACAATGAGCAGTTCTTC.

The chain joins TRBV19 to TRBJ2-1; 9 positions agree with TRBD2. V lost 4 bases to trimming and J lost 4 bases; unmatched junction nucleotides: 14. Germline V gene lookup returns CDR1 LNHDA and CDR2 SQIVND (reference sequence). The CDR3 has 18 amino acids. CDR3 sequence: CASSTGKSLAGLYNEQFF. CDR3 nucleotides: TGTGCCAGTAGTACGGGGAAATCACTAGCGGGCCTTTACAATGAGCAGTTCTTC.

The rearrangement links TRBV4-1 to TRBJ1-4, with a possible D match to TRBD1 (5 bases). The CDR3 sequence is 16 residues long. Deletions cut 0 bases from V and 7 bases from J, with 15 bases between. Germline CDR1 is MGHRA and CDR2 is YSYEKL. The CDR3 spells CASSQDPGTGGEKLFF. DNA for the CDR3: TGCGCCAGCAGCCAAGATCCGGGGACGGGCGGTGAAAAACTGTTTTTT.

The V call is TRBV5-1, the J call TRBJ1-2; D is uncertain. The CDR3 has 14 residues. Germline V gene sequence: CDR1 SGHRS, CDR2 YFSETQ. Trimming shortened V by 0 bases and J by 0 bases, and 6 bases separated the two germline ends. CDR3 amino acids: CASSLGAANYGYTF. In DNA, the CDR3 is TGCGCCAGCAGCTTGGGGGCGGCTAACTATGGCTACACCTTC.